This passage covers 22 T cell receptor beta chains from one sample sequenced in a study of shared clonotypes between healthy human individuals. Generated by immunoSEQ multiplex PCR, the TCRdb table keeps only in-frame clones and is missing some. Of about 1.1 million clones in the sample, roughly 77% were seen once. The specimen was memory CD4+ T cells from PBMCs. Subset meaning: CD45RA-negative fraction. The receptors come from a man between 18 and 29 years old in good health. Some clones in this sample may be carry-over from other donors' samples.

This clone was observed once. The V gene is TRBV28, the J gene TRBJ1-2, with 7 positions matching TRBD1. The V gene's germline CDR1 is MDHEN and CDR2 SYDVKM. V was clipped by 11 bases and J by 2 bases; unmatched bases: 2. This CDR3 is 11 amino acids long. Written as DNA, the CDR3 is TGTGCCGCGGGACAGAACTATGGCTACACCTTC. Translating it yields CAAGQNYGYTF.

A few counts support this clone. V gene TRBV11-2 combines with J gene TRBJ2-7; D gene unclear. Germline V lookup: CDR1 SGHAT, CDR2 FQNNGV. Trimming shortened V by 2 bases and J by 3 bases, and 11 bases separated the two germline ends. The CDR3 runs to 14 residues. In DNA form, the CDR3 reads TGTGCCAGCAGCTTACCGGGTCTGGGCTACGAGCAGTACTTC. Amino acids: CASSLPGLGYEQYF.

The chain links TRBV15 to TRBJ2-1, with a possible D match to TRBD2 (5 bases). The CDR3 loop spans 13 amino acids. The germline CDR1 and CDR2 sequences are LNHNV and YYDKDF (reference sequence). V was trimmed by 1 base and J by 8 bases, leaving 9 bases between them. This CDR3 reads CATSRVPGYEQFF. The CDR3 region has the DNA TGTGCCACCAGCAGAGTTCCGGGATATGAGCAGTTCTTC.

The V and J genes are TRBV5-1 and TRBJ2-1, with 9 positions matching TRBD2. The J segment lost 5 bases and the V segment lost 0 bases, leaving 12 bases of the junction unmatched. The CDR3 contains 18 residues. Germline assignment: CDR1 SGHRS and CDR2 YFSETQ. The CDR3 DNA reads TGCGCCAGCAGCTTGGGGGTTAGCGGGAGTTCTTCCCACAATGAGCAGTTCTTC. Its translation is CASSLGVSGSSSHNEQFF.

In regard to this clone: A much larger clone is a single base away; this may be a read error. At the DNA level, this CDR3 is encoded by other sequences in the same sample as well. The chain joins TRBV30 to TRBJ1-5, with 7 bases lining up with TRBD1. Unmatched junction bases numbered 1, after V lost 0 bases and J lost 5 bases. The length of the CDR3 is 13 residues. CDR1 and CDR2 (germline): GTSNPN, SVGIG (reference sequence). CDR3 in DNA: TGTGCCTGGAGTGTAGGGGGCGATCAGCCCCAGCATTTT. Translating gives CAWSVGGDQPQHF.

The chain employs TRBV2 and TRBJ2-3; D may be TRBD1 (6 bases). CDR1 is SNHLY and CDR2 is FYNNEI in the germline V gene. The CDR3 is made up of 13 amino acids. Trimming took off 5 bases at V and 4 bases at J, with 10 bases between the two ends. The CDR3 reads CASSYSGADTQYF. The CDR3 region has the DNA TGTGCCAGCAGTTATTCAGGGGCAGATACGCAGTATTTT.

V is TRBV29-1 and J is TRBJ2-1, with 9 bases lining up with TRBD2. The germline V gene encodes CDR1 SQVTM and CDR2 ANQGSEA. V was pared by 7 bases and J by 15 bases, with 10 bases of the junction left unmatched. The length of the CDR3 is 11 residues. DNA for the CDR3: TGCAGCGCCTTGTTAGCGGGAGCCCCGTTCTTC. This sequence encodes CSALLAGAPFF.

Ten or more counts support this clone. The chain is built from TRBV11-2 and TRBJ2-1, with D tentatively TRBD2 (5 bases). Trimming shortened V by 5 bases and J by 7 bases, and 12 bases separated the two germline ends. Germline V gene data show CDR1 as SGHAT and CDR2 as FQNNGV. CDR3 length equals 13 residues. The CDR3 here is CASSPDSGNEQFF. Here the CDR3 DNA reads TGTGCCAGCAGCCCGGACTCCGGAAATGAGCAGTTCTTC.

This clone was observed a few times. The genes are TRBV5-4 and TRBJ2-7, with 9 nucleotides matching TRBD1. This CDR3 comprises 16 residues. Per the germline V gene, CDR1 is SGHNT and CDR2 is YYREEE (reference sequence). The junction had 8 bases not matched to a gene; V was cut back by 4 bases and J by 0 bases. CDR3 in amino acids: CASSPDRGRSSYEQYF. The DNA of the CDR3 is TGTGCCAGCAGCCCGGACAGGGGACGAAGCTCCTACGAGCAGTACTTC.

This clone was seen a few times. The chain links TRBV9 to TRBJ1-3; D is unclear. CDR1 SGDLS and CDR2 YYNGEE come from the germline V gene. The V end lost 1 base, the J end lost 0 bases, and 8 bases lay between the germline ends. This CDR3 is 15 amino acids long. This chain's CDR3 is CASSVSSSSGNTIYF. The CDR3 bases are TGTGCCAGCAGCGTAAGCAGCAGCTCTGGAAACACCATATATTTT.

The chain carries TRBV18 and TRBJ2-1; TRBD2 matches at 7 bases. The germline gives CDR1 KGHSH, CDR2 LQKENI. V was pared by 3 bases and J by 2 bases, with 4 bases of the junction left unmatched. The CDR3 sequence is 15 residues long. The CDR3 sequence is CASSPLSGTYNEQFF. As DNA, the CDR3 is TGTGCCAGCTCACCCCTCAGCGGGACCTACAATGAGCAGTTCTTC.

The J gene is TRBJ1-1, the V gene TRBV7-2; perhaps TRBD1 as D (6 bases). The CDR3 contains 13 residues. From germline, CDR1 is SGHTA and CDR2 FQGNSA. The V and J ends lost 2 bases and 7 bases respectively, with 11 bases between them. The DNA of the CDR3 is TGTGCCAGCAGCTTAAACAGGGATAATGAAGCTTTCTTT. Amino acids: CASSLNRDNEAFF.

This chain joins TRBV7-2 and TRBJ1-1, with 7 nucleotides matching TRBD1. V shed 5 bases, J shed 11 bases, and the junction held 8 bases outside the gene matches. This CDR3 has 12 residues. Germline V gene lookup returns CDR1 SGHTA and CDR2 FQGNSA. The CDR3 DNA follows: TGTGCCAGCAGCATCAACAGGGGAATGGCTTTCTTT. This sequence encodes CASSINRGMAFF.

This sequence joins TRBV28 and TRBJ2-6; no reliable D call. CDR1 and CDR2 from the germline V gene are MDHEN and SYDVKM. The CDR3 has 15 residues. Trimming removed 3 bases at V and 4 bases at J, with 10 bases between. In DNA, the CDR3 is TGTGCCAGCAGTTTCGTCTGGTCGGGGGCCAACGTCCTGACTTTC. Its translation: CASSFVWSGANVLTF.

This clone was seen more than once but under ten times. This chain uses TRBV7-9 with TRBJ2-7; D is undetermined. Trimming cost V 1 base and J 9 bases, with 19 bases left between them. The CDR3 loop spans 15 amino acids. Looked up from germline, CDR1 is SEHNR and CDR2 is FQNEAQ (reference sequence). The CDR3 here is CASSLGRQTSIRQYF. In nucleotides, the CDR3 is TGTGCCAGCAGCTTAGGCCGCCAGACCAGCATCCGGCAGTACTTC. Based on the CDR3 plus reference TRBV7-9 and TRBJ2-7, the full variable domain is DTGVSQNPRHKITKRGQNVTFRCDPISEHNRLYWYRQTLGQGPEFLTYFQNEAQLEKSRLLSDRFSAERPKGSFSTLEIQRTEQGDSAMYLCASSLGRQTSIRQYFGPGTRLTVT.

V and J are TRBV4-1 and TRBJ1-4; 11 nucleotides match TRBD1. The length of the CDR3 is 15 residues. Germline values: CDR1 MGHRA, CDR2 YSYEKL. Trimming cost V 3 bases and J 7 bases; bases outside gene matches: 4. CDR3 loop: CASSQPGTGGEKLFF. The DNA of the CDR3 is TGCGCCAGCAGCCAGCCCGGGACAGGGGGTGAAAAACTGTTTTTT.

The CDR3 loop reads CASSPRDRRNEKLFF. DNA of the CDR3: TGTGCCAGCAGTCCACGGGACAGGAGAAATGAAAAACTGTTTTTT. The chain combines TRBV28 with TRBJ1-4; 8 bases align to TRBD1. With V trimmed by 5 bases and J by 5 bases, 7 bases remained unmatched. Germline assignment: CDR1 MDHEN and CDR2 SYDVKM. This CDR3 is built from 15 residues.

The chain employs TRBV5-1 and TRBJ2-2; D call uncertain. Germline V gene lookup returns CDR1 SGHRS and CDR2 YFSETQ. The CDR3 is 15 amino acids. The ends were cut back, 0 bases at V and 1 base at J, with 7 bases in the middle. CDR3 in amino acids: CASSLEHLNTGELFF. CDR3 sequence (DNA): TGCGCCAGCAGCTTGGAGCACCTGAACACCGGGGAGCTGTTTTTT.

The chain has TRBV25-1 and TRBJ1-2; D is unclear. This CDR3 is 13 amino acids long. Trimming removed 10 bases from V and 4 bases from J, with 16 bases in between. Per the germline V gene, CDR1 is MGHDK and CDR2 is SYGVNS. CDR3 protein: CATSRGGGYGYTF. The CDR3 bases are TGTGCCACCTCCCGCGGCGGAGGCTATGGCTACACCTTC.

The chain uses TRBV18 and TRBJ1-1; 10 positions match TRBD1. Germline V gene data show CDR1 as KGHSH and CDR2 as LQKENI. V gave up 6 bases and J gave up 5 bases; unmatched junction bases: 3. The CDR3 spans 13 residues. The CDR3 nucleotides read TGTGCCAGCTCCCGGACAGGGGGGACTGAAGCTTTCTTT. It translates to CASSRTGGTEAFF. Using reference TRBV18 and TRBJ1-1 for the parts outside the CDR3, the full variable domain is NAGVMQNPRHLVRRRGQEARLRCSPMKGHSHVYWYRQLPEEGLKFMVYLQKENIIDESGMPKERFSAEFPKEGPSILRIQQVVRGDSAAYFCASSRTGGTEAFFGQGTRLTVV.

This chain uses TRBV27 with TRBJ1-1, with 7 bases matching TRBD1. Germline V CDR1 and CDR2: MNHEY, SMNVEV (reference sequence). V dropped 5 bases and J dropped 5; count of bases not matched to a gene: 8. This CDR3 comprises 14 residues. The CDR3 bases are TGTGCCAGCAGTGGGACAGCTAGAAGGACTGAAGCTTTCTTT. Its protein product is CASSGTARRTEAFF.

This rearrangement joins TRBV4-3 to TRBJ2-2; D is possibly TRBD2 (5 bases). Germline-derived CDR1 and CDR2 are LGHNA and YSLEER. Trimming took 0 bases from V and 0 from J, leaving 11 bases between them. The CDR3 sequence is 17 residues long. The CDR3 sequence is CASSQDPSGTNTGELFF. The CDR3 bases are TGCGCCAGCAGCCAAGATCCAAGCGGAACGAACACCGGGGAGCTGTTTTTT.